Listed below are T cell receptor beta chains from one sample, sequenced in a study of blood T cell repertoires in COVID-19. The table came from immunoSEQ multiplex PCR; TCRdb's copy has only in-frame clones and leaves some out. The repertoire holds 70,000 to 90,000 clones, with 86% as singletons. The sequenced material came from peripheral blood. The receptors shown here come from a man older than 75 with COVID-19, enrolled during active disease. Each CDR3 is given with its conserved first and last residue. The order of the fields is clone size, CDR3 length, J gene, D gene, V gene, CDR3 DNA, CDR3 protein. A D gene is named only where the DNA matches it firmly. Clone size is shown for a subset of rows, as once, few, many or a class of expanded clone.

once,15,TRBJ2-3,TRBD1,TRBV7-2,TGTGCCAGCACCTCCGGGACAGGGACCACAGATACGCAGTATTTT,CASTSGTGTTDTQYF
.,16,TRBJ2-3,TRBD2,TRBV2,TGTGCCAGCAGTTCTACTAGCGGGGGGGTCACGGATACGCAGTATTTT,CASSSTSGGVTDTQYF
.,13,TRBJ1-1,.,TRBV27,TGTGCCAGCAGTTTACGGAGGGACACTGAAGCTTTCTTT,CASSLRRDTEAFF
.,16,TRBJ1-2,.,TRBV9,TGTGCCAGCAGCGCAAGCCCGAAAGTATCTAACTATGGCTACACCTTC,CASSASPKVSNYGYTF
.,14,TRBJ2-1,TRBD2,TRBV9,TGTGCCAGCAGCTCCGGGACTAGCGGTGATGAGCAGTTCTTC,CASSSGTSGDEQFF
.,17,TRBJ2-7,.,TRBV3-1/TRBV3-2,TGTGCCAGTAGCCCCCTGGGGGAGGCCTCAAGCTCCTACGAGCAGTACTTC,CASSPLGEASSSYEQYF
.,11,TRBJ2-3,TRBD2,TRBV3-1/TRBV3-2,TGTGCCAGCAGCCGTCTAGCGGGGCAGTATTTT,CASSRLAGQYF
.,12,TRBJ1-1,TRBD1,TRBV7-2,TGTGTCCCGGGGACAGCAAACACTGAAGCTTTCTTT,CVPGTANTEAFF
.,14,TRBJ1-1,.,TRBV6-1,TGTGCCAGCAGTGAAGATTTGGCAGACACTGAAGCTTTCTTT,CASSEDLADTEAFF
.,17,TRBJ1-5,.,TRBV7-8,TGTGCCAGCAGCTTAGCCAGGGGCTATATTAGCAATCAGCCCCAGCATTTT,CASSLARGYISNQPQHF
.,15,TRBJ1-1,.,TRBV5-1,TGCGCCAGCAGCTTAGAGGGCAGGGGGAACACTGAAGCTTTCTTT,CASSLEGRGNTEAFF
.,14,TRBJ1-4,TRBD1,TRBV11-3,TGTGCCAGCAGCCCGGGACAGGGAAACGAAAAACTGTTTTTT,CASSPGQGNEKLFF
few,12,TRBJ2-7,.,TRBV2,TGTGCCAGCATGGGGCGGGGTTACGAGCAGTACTTC,CASMGRGYEQYF
.,15,TRBJ2-2,TRBD1,TRBV5-4,TGTGCCAGCAGCCGACAGGGGGCAGTTACCGGGGAGCTGTTTTTT,CASSRQGAVTGELFF
.,18,TRBJ2-2,TRBD1,TRBV19,TGTGCCAGTAGCTCAGCCCAATCAGGGGGCACCTACACCGGGGAGCTGTTTTTT,CASSSAQSGGTYTGELFF
once,17,TRBJ2-7,.,TRBV18,TGTGCCAGCTCACTGGCTCCCGGGGCAGGGGTTTACGACGAGCAGTACTTC,CASSLAPGAGVYDEQYF
.,15,TRBJ2-5,.,TRBV14,TGTGCCAGCAGCCAAGGAGACAGGCGGAAAGAGACCCAGTACTTC,CASSQGDRRKETQYF
.,17,TRBJ1-2,TRBD1,TRBV19,TGTGCCAGTAGCCGGCCGGGACAGGGGGCCGCTAGCTATGGCTACACCTTC,CASSRPGQGAASYGYTF